This T cell receptor (beta chain) was recovered during a study of T cells in Graves' hyperthyroidism and ophthalmopathy. Findings of the study overall: Among thyroid clonotypes expanded above 0.001, most also appeared in blood. Prediction of ophthalmopathy progression came a median around 6 months pre-onset.

The authors took PBMCs from over 8.5 ml fresh peripheral blood. The source material, RNA transcripts, was used to amplify TCR beta CDR3 regions. First-round RT-PCR of the TCR CDR3 relied on the HTBI primer set. TCRdb independently ran MiXCR on the multiplex PCR reads; one entry per CDR3 protein. The data contain about 380,000 distinct CDR3 sequences, roughly 18% of them singletons. Germline V lookup: CDR1 KGHDR, CDR2 SFDVKD. V lost 1 base, J lost 4 bases, and 12 bases lay in between. The CDR3 sequence is 15 residues long. For this clonotype: Its antigen is currently unknown.

The genes are TRBV24-1 and TRBJ2-5; possibly TRBD1 for D (5 bases). The clonotype was recovered from a man aged 18 to 30 with Graves' ophthalmopathy. The sequenced sample was blood. The CDR3 spells CATSDFRGLRETQYF. The CDR3 DNA reads TGTGCCACCAGTGATTTTAGGGGATTGCGAGAGACCCAGTACTTC.